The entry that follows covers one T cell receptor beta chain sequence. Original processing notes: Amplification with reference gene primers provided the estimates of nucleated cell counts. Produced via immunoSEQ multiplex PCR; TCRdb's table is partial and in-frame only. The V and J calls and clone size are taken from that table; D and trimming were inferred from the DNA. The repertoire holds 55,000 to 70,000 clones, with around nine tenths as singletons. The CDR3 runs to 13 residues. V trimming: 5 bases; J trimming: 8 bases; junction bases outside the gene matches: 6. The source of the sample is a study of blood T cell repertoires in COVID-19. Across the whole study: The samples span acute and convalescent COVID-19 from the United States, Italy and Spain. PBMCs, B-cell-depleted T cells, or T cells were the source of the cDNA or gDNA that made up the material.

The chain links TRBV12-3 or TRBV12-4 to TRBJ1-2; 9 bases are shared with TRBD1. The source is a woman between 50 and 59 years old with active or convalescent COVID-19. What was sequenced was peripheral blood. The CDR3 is CASSPRQGDGYTF. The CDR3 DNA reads TGTGCCAGCAGTCCCCGACAGGGGGACGGCTACACCTTC.